Shown below are 20 T cell receptor beta chains from a single sample sequenced in a study of identical twins. Using its own MiXCR run on the 5' RACE reads, TCRdb lists one record per CDR3 protein. This table has hundreds of thousands of distinct CDR3 sequences, under 10% appearing once. This same sample was also part of a study on yellow fever vaccine responses in identical twins.

The sequenced sample consisted of memory (CD45RO+) T cells sorted from blood. These receptors were obtained from a woman between 18 and 29 years old in good health.

This clonotype has just a few counts. The chain employs TRBV14 and TRBJ2-3; TRBD1 matches at 8 bases. Looked up from germline, CDR1 is SGHDN and CDR2 is FVKESK. The CDR3 loop spans 14 amino acids. V shed 5 bases and J 3 bases; nucleotides not matched to a gene: 4. CDR3 region: CASSTRTGTDTQYF. CDR3 DNA sequence: TGTGCCAGCAGCACTCGGACAGGGACAGATACGCAGTATTTT.

The rearrangement joins TRBV7-8 to TRBJ1-6; no clear D gene. Germline assignment: CDR1 SGHVS and CDR2 FQNEAQ. The CDR3 extends over 13 amino acids. V shed 5 bases and J shed 7 bases, with 9 bases lying between them. The chain's CDR3 is CASSKGPNSPLHF. The DNA for the CDR3 is TGTGCCAGCAGCAAAGGACCAAATTCACCCCTCCACTTT.

This clonotype was observed a handful of times. The V call is TRBV5-1, the J call TRBJ2-3; 8 nucleotides align to TRBD1. The J segment lost 2 bases and the V segment lost 4 bases, leaving 3 bases of the junction unmatched. Germline-derived CDR1 and CDR2 are SGHRS and YFSETQ. The CDR3 has 14 residues. The DNA for the CDR3 is TGCGCCAGCAGCCCGGGACAGGACACAGATACGCAGTATTTT. Amino acids: CASSPGQDTDTQYF.

This clonotype was seen a handful of times. The CDR3 DNA reads TGTGCCAGCAGCTTGACGGAAAATCAGCCCCAGCATTTT. This gives the protein CASSLTENQPQHF. This rearrangement joins TRBV11-2 to TRBJ1-5; D gene uncertain. This CDR3 is 13 amino acids long. The germline gives CDR1 SGHAT, CDR2 FQNNGV. V gave up 3 bases and J gave up 4 bases, with 7 bases separating them. The variable domain in full, with the rest retrieved from reference TRBV11-2 and TRBJ1-5, is EAGVAQSPRYKIIEKRQSVAFWCNPISGHATLYWYQQILGQGPKLLIQFQNNGVVDDSQLPKDRFSAERLKGVDSTLKIQPAKLEDSAVYLCASSLTENQPQHFGDGTRLSIL.

This clonotype was counted many times. This sequence joins TRBV6-5 and TRBJ2-7; TRBD2 agrees at 7 bases. The CDR3 length is 14 residues. Germline CDR1 and CDR2: MNHEY and SVGAGI. The V segment lost 2 bases and the J segment 4 bases; nucleotides outside the gene matches: 5. CDR3 coding DNA: TGTGCCAGCAGTTACACGGGGGGATTGTACGAGCAGTACTTC. This codes for CASSYTGGLYEQYF.

This clonotype was observed a few times. This chain joins TRBV6-2 or TRBV6-3 and TRBJ1-1; TRBD1 matches at 11 bases. The trim removed 2 bases at V and 7 bases at J, leaving 6 bases unmatched. The CDR3 is made up of 15 amino acids. CDR1 and CDR2 from the germline V gene are MNHEY and SVGEGT. The CDR3 DNA follows: TGTGCCAGCAGTTACCCGGGACAGGGGGACCTTGAAGCTTTCTTT. Its translation is CASSYPGQGDLEAFF.

This clonotype was observed a handful of times. CDR3 coding DNA: TGTGCCAGCAGCTTAGTGGCGGCTAGCGGGAAGTACGAGCAGTACTTC. It translates to CASSLVAASGKYEQYF. V is TRBV7-8 and J is TRBJ2-7; 9 bases align to TRBD2. V lost 1 base to trimming and J lost 4 bases; unmatched junction nucleotides: 8. The CDR3 spans 16 residues. Germline-derived CDR1 and CDR2 are SGHVS and FQNEAQ.

The chain combines TRBV28 with TRBJ2-3; D perhaps matches TRBD1 (5 bases). V was trimmed by 3 bases and J by 5 bases, leaving 15 bases between them. Per the germline V gene, CDR1 is MDHEN and CDR2 is SYDVKM. This CDR3 spans 15 amino acids. This CDR3 is CASSFEGAQKDTQYF. CDR3 bases: TGTGCCAGCAGTTTTGAAGGGGCCCAAAAAGATACGCAGTATTTT.

Here the CDR3 DNA reads TGTGCCAGTCAGAGGACCGGGGAGCTGTTTTTT. Its translation: CASQRTGELFF. V gene TRBV2 combines with J gene TRBJ2-2; D uncertain. V was clipped by 9 bases and J by 5 bases, with 7 bases between them. This CDR3 spans 11 amino acids. Germline CDR1 reads SNHLY; CDR2 reads FYNNEI.

This clonotype was recorded many times. V gene TRBV12-3 or TRBV12-4 combines with J gene TRBJ1-1; no definite D call. V was trimmed by 2 bases and J by 7 bases, leaving 8 bases between them. This CDR3 has 12 amino acids. The CDR3 DNA reads TGTGCCAGCAGTTTATCGGGAGTTGAAGCTTTCTTT. This encodes CASSLSGVEAFF.

This clonotype was counted between two and nine times. This sequence joins TRBV9 and TRBJ2-2; 8 bases align to TRBD2. The J segment lost 3 bases and the V segment lost 3 bases, leaving 4 bases of the junction unmatched. CDR1 and CDR2 from the germline V gene are SGDLS and YYNGEE. CDR3 length equals 15 residues. The CDR3 region has the DNA TGTGCCAGCAGCGGCGGGGGGTGGTACACCGGGGAGCTGTTTTTT. Translation: CASSGGGWYTGELFF.

This clonotype showed up many times. The chain has TRBV20-1 and TRBJ2-5; 13 positions match TRBD2. Trimming removed 3 bases from V and 14 bases from J; junction bases left unmatched: 6. Germline V gene lookup returns CDR1 DFQATT and CDR2 SNEGSKA (reference sequence). The CDR3 sequence is 12 residues long. CDR3 in DNA: TGCAGTGCTAGGGGGACTAGCGGGGTAACTTACTTC. Translated: CSARGTSGVTYF.

The table lists this clonotype with many counts. CDR3 bases: TGTGCCAGCAGTAGAGGGGGTTCGAATTCACCCCTCCACTTT. Translated: CASSRGGSNSPLHF. The chain recombines TRBV12-3 or TRBV12-4 with TRBJ1-6, with a weak D call TRBD1 (6 bases). The CDR3 sequence is 14 residues long. The V gene lost 5 bases and the J gene lost 7 bases, with 12 bases spanning the gap.

This clonotype was detected only a few times. The rearrangement joins TRBV5-6 to TRBJ2-6, with 11 bases lining up with TRBD2. CDR3 length: 16 amino acids. V lost 1 base, J lost 3 bases, and 0 bases stayed unmatched. CDR1 SGHDT and CDR2 YYEEEE come from the germline V gene. Written as DNA, the CDR3 is TGTGCCAGCAGCTTGACTAGCGGGAGTGGGGCCAACGTCCTGACTTTC. It yields the protein CASSLTSGSGANVLTF. The whole variable domain, filled in from reference TRBV5-6 and TRBJ2-6, reads DAGVTQSPTHLIKTRGQQVTLRCSPKSGHDTVSWYQQALGQGPQFIFQYYEEEERQRGNFPDRFSGHQFPNYSSELNVNALLLGDSALYLCASSLTSGSGANVLTFGAGSRLTVL.

This clonotype occurred many times. The chain carries TRBV4-3 and TRBJ2-3, with D hard to call. Germline V CDR1 and CDR2: LGHNA, YSLEER. This CDR3 has 13 residues. Trimming pared 0 bases from V and 2 bases from J, leaving 3 bases between. CDR3 sequence reads: CASSQDFTDTQYF. The CDR3 nucleotides are TGCGCCAGCAGCCAAGATTTCACAGATACGCAGTATTTT.

This clonotype was counted a few times. This rearrangement joins TRBV5-6 to TRBJ2-1; possibly TRBD1 for D (5 bases). The V and J ends lost 0 bases and 2 bases respectively, with 9 bases between them. This CDR3 is built from 15 residues. Germline values: CDR1 SGHDT, CDR2 YYEEEE. The CDR3 nucleotides are TGTGCCAGCAGCTTGGTTGACAGACCCTACAATGAGCAGTTCTTC. Its translation: CASSLVDRPYNEQFF.

This clonotype was seen ten or more times. This chain uses TRBV4-2 with TRBJ2-7; 7 nucleotides match TRBD1. CDR3 length: 14 residues. J was trimmed by 6 bases and V by 3 bases; bases with no gene match: 8. Germline CDR1 LGHNA, CDR2 YNFKEQ. The CDR3 protein is CASSQGQQTSEQYF. CDR3 in DNA: TGTGCCAGCAGCCAGGGACAGCAAACTAGCGAGCAGTACTTC.

This clonotype was counted ten times or more. Relative to the germline gene, one junction end is altered; a read error may explain this. V and J are TRBV7-9 and TRBJ2-3; 8 bases agree with TRBD2. The CDR3 totals 14 residues. Germline V lookup: CDR1 SEHNR, CDR2 FQNEAQ (reference sequence). The CDR3 DNA is TGTGCCAGCAGCCCCCCCGGCTTAGCGGGGATCCCCTTATTC. Amino acid sequence: CASSPPGLAGIPLF.

This clonotype was counted many times. The chain uses TRBV7-2 and TRBJ2-2; D is unresolved. The CDR3 totals 14 residues. V was cut by 2 bases and J by 4 bases, with 8 bases left in between. Germline V lookup: CDR1 SGHTA, CDR2 FQGNSA. This CDR3 is CASSLIYGTGELFF. The DNA of the CDR3 is TGTGCCAGCAGCTTAATATATGGCACCGGGGAGCTGTTTTTT.

The chain employs TRBV20-1 and TRBJ1-1; perhaps TRBD1 as D (6 bases). V dropped 3 bases and J dropped 0 bases, with 8 bases sitting between them. The CDR3 runs 13 residues. Germline lookup yields CDR1 DFQATT and CDR2 SNEGSKA (reference sequence). CDR3 amino acids: CSASRTVNTEAFF. Here the CDR3 DNA reads TGCAGTGCTAGTCGGACAGTGAACACTGAAGCTTTCTTT.